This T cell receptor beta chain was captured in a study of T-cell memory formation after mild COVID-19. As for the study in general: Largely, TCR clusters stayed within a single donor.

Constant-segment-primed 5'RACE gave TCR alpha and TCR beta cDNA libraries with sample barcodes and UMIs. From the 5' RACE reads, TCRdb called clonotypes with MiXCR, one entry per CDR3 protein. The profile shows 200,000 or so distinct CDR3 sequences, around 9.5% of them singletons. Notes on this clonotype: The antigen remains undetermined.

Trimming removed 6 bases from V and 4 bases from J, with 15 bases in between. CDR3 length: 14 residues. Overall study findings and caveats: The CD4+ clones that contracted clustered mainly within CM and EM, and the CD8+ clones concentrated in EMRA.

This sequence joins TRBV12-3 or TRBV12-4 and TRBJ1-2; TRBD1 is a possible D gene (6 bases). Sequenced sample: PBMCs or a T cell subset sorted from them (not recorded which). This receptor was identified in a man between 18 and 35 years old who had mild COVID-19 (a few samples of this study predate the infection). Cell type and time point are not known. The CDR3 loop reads CASRGTGGPYGYTF. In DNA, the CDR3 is TGTGCCAGCAGAGGAACGGGGGGGCCCTATGGCTACACCTTC.